A selection of T cell receptor beta chains follows, all from one sample in a study of T cell repertoires in cytomegalovirus infection. MiXCR, run by TCRdb on the reads, gives a single entry per CDR3 protein. Of 60,000 to 75,000 distinct CDR3 sequences listed, 25% to 30% are singletons. The antigens of these receptors remain unknown. The specimen was CD8+ T cells from cultured PBMCs, collected from culture after CMV antigen stimulation. These TCRs come from a human donor in good health (CMV status not recorded). Some clones in this sample may be carry-over from other donors' samples. Each CDR3 is given with its conserved first and last residue. Fields, in order: D gene, clone size, V gene, J gene, CDR3 protein, CDR3 DNA. A D gene is named only where the DNA matches it firmly. Only part of the rows carry a size: once, few, many, or a class if the clone is expanded.

d_gene: TRBD1; abundance: NA; v_gene: TRBV29-1; j_gene: TRBJ2-5; CDR3aa: CSGMWGQTTQETQYF; CDR3nt: TGCAGCGGTATGTGGGGACAGACTACCCAAGAGACCCAGTACTTC
d_gene: NA; abundance: few; v_gene: TRBV27; j_gene: TRBJ2-2; CDR3aa: CASSLEGNTGELFF; CDR3nt: TGTGCCAGCAGTTTAGAGGGTAACACCGGGGAGCTGTTTTTT
d_gene: NA; abundance: NA; v_gene: TRBV15; j_gene: TRBJ2-3; CDR3aa: CATSRDGADTQYF; CDR3nt: TGTGCCACCAGCAGAGATGGCGCAGATACGCAGTATTTT
d_gene: NA; abundance: few; v_gene: TRBV27; j_gene: TRBJ1-1; CDR3aa: CASSLSTSTGSEAFF; CDR3nt: TGTGCCAGCAGTTTATCGACTAGTACAGGGTCTGAAGCTTTCTTT
d_gene: NA; abundance: NA; v_gene: TRBV19; j_gene: TRBJ1-4; CDR3aa: CASSTDRDGSFNEKLFF; CDR3nt: TGTGCCAGTAGTACAGACCGGGACGGAAGTTTTAATGAAAAACTGTTTTTT
d_gene: TRBD2; abundance: many; v_gene: TRBV7-2; j_gene: TRBJ2-7; CDR3aa: CASSLGLAGVLGYEQYF; CDR3nt: TGTGCCAGCAGCTTGGGACTAGCGGGAGTGTTGGGCTACGAGCAGTACTTC
d_gene: TRBD1; abundance: many; v_gene: TRBV7-2; j_gene: TRBJ2-3; CDR3aa: CASKLTGQGDTDTQYF; CDR3nt: TGTGCCAGCAAGCTTACCGGACAGGGGGACACAGATACGCAGTATTTT
d_gene: NA; abundance: NA; v_gene: TRBV25-1; j_gene: TRBJ2-7; CDR3aa: CASIPQQGFSDEQYF; CDR3nt: TGTGCCAGCATCCCCCAACAGGGTTTCTCGGACGAGCAGTACTTC
d_gene: NA; abundance: few; v_gene: TRBV30; j_gene: TRBJ2-3; CDR3aa: CAWSVHTTTQYF; CDR3nt: TGTGCCTGGAGTGTACACACCACTACGCAGTATTTT
d_gene: NA; abundance: NA; v_gene: TRBV13; j_gene: TRBJ2-7; CDR3aa: CASSLVGGGSYEQYF; CDR3nt: TGTGCCAGCAGCTTAGTGGGAGGGGGCTCCTACGAGCAGTACTTC
d_gene: TRBD1; abundance: NA; v_gene: TRBV6-2/TRBV6-3; j_gene: TRBJ1-1; CDR3aa: CASRIQGGGTEAFF; CDR3nt: TGTGCCAGCAGAATACAGGGGGGCGGAACTGAAGCTTTCTTT
d_gene: TRBD2; abundance: many; v_gene: TRBV4-3; j_gene: TRBJ2-3; CDR3aa: CASSQGWGLAGTTDTQYF; CDR3nt: TGCGCCAGCAGCCAAGGCTGGGGACTAGCGGGAACGACAGATACGCAGTATTTT
d_gene: TRBD1; abundance: few; v_gene: TRBV4-2; j_gene: TRBJ1-3; CDR3aa: CASSQNTGTAGNTIYF; CDR3nt: TGTGCCAGCAGCCAAAATACCGGGACAGCTGGAAACACCATATATTTT
d_gene: NA; abundance: few; v_gene: TRBV19; j_gene: TRBJ2-1; CDR3aa: CASSEGTVGGNEQFF; CDR3nt: TGTGCCAGTAGTGAAGGGACGGTGGGAGGTAATGAGCAGTTCTTC
d_gene: NA; abundance: few; v_gene: TRBV27; j_gene: TRBJ1-5; CDR3aa: CASSLWGPRAYNQPQHF; CDR3nt: TGTGCCAGCAGTTTATGGGGGCCCCGGGCGTACAATCAGCCCCAGCATTTT
d_gene: TRBD2; abundance: few; v_gene: TRBV5-8; j_gene: TRBJ2-1; CDR3aa: CASSFGGLAGHGEQFF; CDR3nt: TGTGCCAGCAGCTTCGGAGGACTAGCGGGACACGGTGAGCAGTTCTTC
d_gene: TRBD1; abundance: NA; v_gene: TRBV28; j_gene: TRBJ2-3; CDR3aa: CASSLGQGRDTQYF; CDR3nt: TGTGCCAGCAGTTTAGGACAGGGCCGGGATACGCAGTATTTT
d_gene: NA; abundance: NA; v_gene: TRBV20-1; j_gene: TRBJ1-1; CDR3aa: CSARDRAGRVSTEAFF; CDR3nt: TGCAGTGCTAGAGATCGGGCAGGGAGGGTTAGCACTGAAGCTTTCTTT
d_gene: TRBD1; abundance: NA; v_gene: TRBV7-8; j_gene: TRBJ1-1; CDR3aa: CASSLEVRDRGLSFF; CDR3nt: TGTGCCAGCAGCTTAGAGGTACGGGACAGGGGGCTGTCTTTCTTT
d_gene: NA; abundance: few; v_gene: TRBV28; j_gene: TRBJ2-7; CDR3aa: CASSPRVGGDYEQYF; CDR3nt: TGTGCCAGCAGTCCCCGTGTGGGGGGAGACTACGAGCAGTACTTC
d_gene: TRBD1; abundance: NA; v_gene: TRBV11-3; j_gene: TRBJ1-3; CDR3aa: CASSSATGAGNTIYF; CDR3nt: TGTGCCAGCAGTTCCGCGACAGGGGCGGGAAACACCATATATTTT
d_gene: NA; abundance: NA; v_gene: TRBV20-1; j_gene: TRBJ1-1; CDR3aa: CSAPSAMSLSNTEAFF; CDR3nt: TGCAGTGCACCCTCGGCCATGAGTCTCTCGAACACTGAAGCTTTCTTT